The T cell receptor beta chain described here comes from a study of CD8 T cells in Susac syndrome. TCR beta sequencing covered blood CD8+ and CD4+ T cells. The diagnostic criteria were recently defined, and patients with Susac syndrome met them for definite or probable disease. Reverse transcription of roughly 0.5 to 1 ug RNA used random hexamers. TCRdb called the immunoSEQ multiplex PCR reads again in MiXCR, with one record for every CDR3 protein. In the table there are roughly 110,000 distinct CDR3 sequences, approximately 94% of which are singletons. This CDR3 comprises 14 residues. From germline, CDR1 is MNHNS and CDR2 SASEGT. Trimming stripped 10 bases from V and 1 base from J, with 14 bases between.

The TCR was taken from a human donor with Susac syndrome. The specimen sequenced was CD8+ T cells from PBMCs. V gene TRBV6-1 combines with J gene TRBJ2-4; D is perhaps TRBD1 (6 bases). This CDR3 is CAIQLQGAKNIQYF. CDR3 bases: TGTGCCATTCAACTCCAGGGGGCCAAAAACATTCAGTACTTC.